Shown below are 14 T cell receptor beta chains from a single sample sequenced in a study of T cell changes during pregnancy in multiple sclerosis. The assay was immunoSEQ multiplex PCR, and TCRdb's table has in-frame clones only and misses some. Among some 30,000 clones listed, 87% were seen once. The sample here was CD8+ T cells from peripheral blood mononuclear cells, taken before pregnancy. Source of these receptors: a female donor with multiple sclerosis, enrolled in a pregnancy study.

The chain carries TRBV7-6 and TRBJ2-7; 11 bases align to TRBD2. The germline CDR1 and CDR2 sequences are SGHVS and FNYEAQ. There are 16 residues in the CDR3. The V and J ends lost 3 bases and 5 bases, in that order; junction bases with no gene match: 9. In nucleotides, the CDR3 is TGTGCCAGCAGCTTGGTTACTAGCGGGAGTTCCAACGAGCAGTACTTC. Protein product: CASSLVTSGSSNEQYF.

The V gene is TRBV4-1, the J gene TRBJ2-1; 8 positions match TRBD2. The trim removed 0 bases at V and 3 bases at J, leaving 10 bases unmatched. CDR3 length: 18 amino acids. Germline V gene sequence: CDR1 MGHRA, CDR2 YSYEKL. CDR3 residues: CASSQEDPASGYYNEQFF. In DNA, the CDR3 is TGCGCCAGCAGCCAAGAGGATCCCGCTAGCGGGTACTACAATGAGCAGTTCTTC.

This chain joins TRBV12-5 and TRBJ2-2; D is undetermined. CDR3 length: 11 residues. Germline-derived CDR1 and CDR2 are LGHNT and FRNRAP. Trimming took off 5 bases at V and 4 bases at J, with 2 bases between the two ends. Here the CDR3 reads CASGLTGELFF. CDR3 DNA sequence: TGTGCTAGTGGTCTCACCGGGGAGCTGTTTTTT.

CDR3 sequence (DNA): TGTGCCAGCAGATCGGTATCCTATAATTCACCCCTCCACTTT. Its protein product is CASRSVSYNSPLHF. The chain joins TRBV6-5 to TRBJ1-6; D is undetermined. The CDR3 is 14 amino acids. Germline CDR1 is MNHEY and CDR2 is SVGAGI. The V end lost 6 bases, the J end lost 1 base, and 7 bases lay between the germline ends.

The chain has TRBV28 and TRBJ2-1, with 11 nucleotides matching TRBD2. The V gene's germline CDR1 is MDHEN and CDR2 SYDVKM. The CDR3 sequence is 19 residues long. With 5 bases clipped from V and 0 bases from J, the junction kept 12 bases outside the gene matches. CDR3 nucleotides: TGTGCCAGCAGTCCACAGGAAATAGCGGGAGGGAGCTCCTACAATGAGCAGTTCTTC. Protein: CASSPQEIAGGSSYNEQFF.

V is TRBV13 and J is TRBJ2-4; tentatively, D is TRBD1 (5 bases). The germline V and J ends were trimmed by 3 bases and 9 bases, with 12 bases remaining between them. Germline loops: CDR1 PRHDT, CDR2 FYEKMQ (reference sequence). There are 13 residues in the CDR3. In nucleotides, the CDR3 is TGTGCCAGCAGCTTTACAGGAGCGCCCATTCAGTACTTC. Its translation is CASSFTGAPIQYF.

This sequence joins TRBV4-3 and TRBJ1-2; D unresolved. Germline loops: CDR1 LGHNA, CDR2 YSLEER. This CDR3 is built from 14 residues. V dropped 1 base and J dropped 6 bases, with 12 bases sitting between them. The CDR3 nucleotides read TGCGCCAGCAGCCAAGGACACGGCTTCCATGGCTACACCTTC. Its protein product is CASSQGHGFHGYTF.

The genes are TRBV6-1 and TRBJ2-2; 10 nucleotides match TRBD2. Unmatched junction bases numbered 0, after V lost 5 bases and J lost 3 bases. The CDR3 is 14 amino acids. Germline V gene data show CDR1 as MNHNS and CDR2 as SASEGT. CDR3 DNA: TGTGCCAGCAGTCTAGCGGGGGACACCGGGGAGCTGTTTTTT. Translation: CASSLAGDTGELFF.

The rearrangement links TRBV27 to TRBJ1-5, with D perhaps matching TRBD1 (6 bases). The germline V and J ends were trimmed by 6 bases and 5 bases, with 14 bases remaining between them. Germline V gives CDR1 MNHEY, CDR2 SMNVEV (reference sequence). The CDR3 covers 14 residues. The CDR3 DNA is TGTGCCAGCAGCATAGGGGGAATCCATCAGCCCCAGCATTTT. Protein sequence: CASSIGGIHQPQHF.

This clone was seen only a few times. The chain combines TRBV7-3 with TRBJ2-1, with TRBD2 matching over 10 bases. V shed 5 bases, J shed 0 bases, and the junction held 4 bases outside the gene matches. Germline V lookup: CDR1 SGHTA, CDR2 FQGTGA. CDR3 length: 16 residues. CDR3 bases: TGTGCCAGCAGCCGCATAGCGGGAGGCTCCTACAATGAGCAGTTCTTC. Encoded protein: CASSRIAGGSYNEQFF.

The chain links TRBV2 to TRBJ2-2; the D gene is possibly TRBD2 (5 bases). This CDR3 contains 14 residues. V lost 6 bases and J 3 bases, leaving 11 bases between the germline ends. Germline CDR1 SNHLY, CDR2 FYNNEI. The CDR3 nucleotides are TGTGCCAGCAGCGGGAAGCCAGACACCGGGGAGCTGTTTTTT. Translation: CASSGKPDTGELFF.

There are a few counts of this clone. The chain is built from TRBV27 and TRBJ2-7; maybe TRBD2 (5 bases). Germline CDR1 reads MNHEY; CDR2 reads SMNVEV (reference sequence). V gave up 0 bases and J gave up 3 bases, with 12 bases separating them. The CDR3 extends over 15 amino acids. The CDR3 loop reads CASSLSKGRVYEQYF. In nucleotides, the CDR3 is TGTGCCAGCAGTTTATCGAAAGGGCGGGTCTACGAGCAGTACTTC.

V usage is TRBV7-9 and J usage is TRBJ1-1; D remains unclear. CDR1 and CDR2 from the germline V gene are SEHNR and FQNEAQ (reference sequence). This CDR3 is 13 amino acids long. The germline V and J ends were trimmed by 1 base and 8 bases, with 11 bases remaining between them. The CDR3 nucleotides are TGTGCCAGCAGCTTAGTGTCAGGCCCAGAAGCTTTCTTT. Amino acids: CASSLVSGPEAFF.

The chain uses TRBV18 and TRBJ1-3, with D perhaps matching TRBD1 (5 bases). V was clipped by 3 bases and J by 2 bases, with 11 bases between them. Per germline, CDR1 KGHSH and CDR2 LQKENI. CDR3 length equals 15 residues. The CDR3 protein is CASSPGRAPGNTIYF. DNA of the CDR3: TGTGCCAGCTCACCTGGCAGGGCCCCTGGAAACACCATATATTTT.